This T cell receptor (beta chain) was observed in a study of blood T cell repertoires in COVID-19. In the study overall: Samples taken during acute and convalescent COVID-19 were collected in the United States, Italy and Spain. PBMCs, B-cell-depleted T cells, or T cells were the source of the cDNA or gDNA that made up the material.

This table comes from immunoSEQ multiplex PCR, and its TCRdb copy is limited to in-frame clones, with some not included. This table has 45,000 to 60,000 clones, more than 65% appearing once. The Seattle site enrolled patients during active infection and followed them longitudinally. Sequencing input: peripheral blood. The TCR sequence derives from a man older than 75 with COVID-19, enrolled during active disease.

CDR3 coding DNA: TGTGCCATCCTTCCGGGACTCCTTAGCAATCAGCCCCAGCATTTT. It translates to CAILPGLLSNQPQHF. The chain has TRBV6-5 and TRBJ1-5, with a possible D match to TRBD1 (5 bases). Looked up from germline, CDR1 is MNHEY and CDR2 is SVGAGI. The CDR3 totals 15 residues. Trimming shortened V by 10 bases and J by 0 bases, and 16 bases separated the two germline ends.